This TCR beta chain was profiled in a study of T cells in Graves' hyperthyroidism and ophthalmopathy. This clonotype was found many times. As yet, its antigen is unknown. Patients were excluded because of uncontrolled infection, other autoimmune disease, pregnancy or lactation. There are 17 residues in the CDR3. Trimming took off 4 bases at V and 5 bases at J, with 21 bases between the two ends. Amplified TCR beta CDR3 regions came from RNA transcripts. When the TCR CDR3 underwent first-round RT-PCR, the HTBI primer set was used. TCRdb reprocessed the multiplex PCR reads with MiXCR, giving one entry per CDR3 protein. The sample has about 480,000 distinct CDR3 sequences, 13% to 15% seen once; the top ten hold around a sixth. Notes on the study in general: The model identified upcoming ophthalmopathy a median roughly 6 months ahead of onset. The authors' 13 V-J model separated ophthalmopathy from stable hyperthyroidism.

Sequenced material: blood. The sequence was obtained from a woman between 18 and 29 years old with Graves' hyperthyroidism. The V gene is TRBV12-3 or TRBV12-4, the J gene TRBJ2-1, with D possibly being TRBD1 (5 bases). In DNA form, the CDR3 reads TGTGCCAGCAGTTCAACCCGACTTCGACAGAGGAACAATGAGCAGTTCTTC. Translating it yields CASSSTRLRQRNNEQFF.